This T cell receptor beta chain derives from a study of CD8 T cells in ankylosing spondylitis. Germline CDR1 and CDR2: LGHDT and YNNKEL (reference sequence). The CDR3 loop spans 15 amino acids. In its sample, this clonotype was seen many times. An end of the junction does not agree with germline; a read error may underlie this. Making use of molecular barcodes, quantitative 5'-RACE generated TCR beta libraries. TCRdb used MiXCR to reprocess the 5' RACE reads, holding one entry per CDR3 protein. This table has 310,000 or so distinct CDR3 sequences, 15% to 20% appearing once. The chain combines TRBV3-1 with TRBJ2-3, with 8 bases lining up with TRBD2. The TCR sequence derives from a male donor with ankylosing spondylitis or in good health (not recorded which). Material: blood, either unsorted or a sorted T cell fraction (not recorded which). The CDR3 bases are TGCGCCAGCAGCCAAGACCCGGGAGGGACAGATACGCAGTATTTT. It is translated as CASSQDPGGTDTQYF.